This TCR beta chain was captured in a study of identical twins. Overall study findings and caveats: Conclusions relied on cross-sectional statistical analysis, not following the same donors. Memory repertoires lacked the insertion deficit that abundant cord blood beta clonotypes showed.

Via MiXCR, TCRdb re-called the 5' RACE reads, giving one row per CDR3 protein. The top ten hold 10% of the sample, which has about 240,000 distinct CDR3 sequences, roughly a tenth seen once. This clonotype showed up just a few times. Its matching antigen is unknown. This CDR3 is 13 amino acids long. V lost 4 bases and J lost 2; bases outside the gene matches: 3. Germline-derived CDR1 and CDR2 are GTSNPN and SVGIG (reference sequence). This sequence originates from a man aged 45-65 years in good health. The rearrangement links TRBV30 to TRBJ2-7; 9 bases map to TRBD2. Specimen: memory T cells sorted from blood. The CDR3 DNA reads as TGTGCCTGGACTAGCGGGAACACCTACGAGCAGTACTTC. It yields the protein CAWTSGNTYEQYF.